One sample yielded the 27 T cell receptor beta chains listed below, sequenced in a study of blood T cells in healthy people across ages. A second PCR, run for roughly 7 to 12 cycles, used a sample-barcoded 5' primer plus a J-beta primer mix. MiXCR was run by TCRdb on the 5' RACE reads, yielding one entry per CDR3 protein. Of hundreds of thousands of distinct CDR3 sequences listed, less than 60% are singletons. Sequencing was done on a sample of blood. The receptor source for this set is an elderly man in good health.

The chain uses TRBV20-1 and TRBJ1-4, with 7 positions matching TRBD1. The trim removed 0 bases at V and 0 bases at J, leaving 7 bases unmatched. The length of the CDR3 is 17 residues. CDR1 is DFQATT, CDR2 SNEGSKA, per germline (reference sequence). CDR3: CSAREDRTRATNEKLFF. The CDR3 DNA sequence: TGCAGTGCTAGAGAGGACAGGACTCGTGCAACTAATGAAAAACTGTTTTTT.

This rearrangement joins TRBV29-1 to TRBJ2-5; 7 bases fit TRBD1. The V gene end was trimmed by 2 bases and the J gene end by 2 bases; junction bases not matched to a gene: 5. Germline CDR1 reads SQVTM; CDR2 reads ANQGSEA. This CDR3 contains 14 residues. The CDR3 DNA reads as TGCAGCGTTGAACTGGACAGGCGACAAGAGACCCAGTACTTC. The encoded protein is CSVELDRRQETQYF. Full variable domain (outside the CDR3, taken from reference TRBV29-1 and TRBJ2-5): SAVISQKPSRDICQRGTSLTIQCQVDSQVTMMFWYRQQPGQSLTLIATANQGSEATYESGFVIDKFPISRPNLTFSTLTVSNMSPEDSSIYLCSVELDRRQETQYFGPGTRLLVL.

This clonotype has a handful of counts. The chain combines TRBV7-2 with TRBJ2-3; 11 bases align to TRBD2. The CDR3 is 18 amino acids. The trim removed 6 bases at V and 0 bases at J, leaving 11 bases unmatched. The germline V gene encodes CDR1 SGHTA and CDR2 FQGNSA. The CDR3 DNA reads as TGTGCCAGCAGACCTGGGACTAGCGGAAACCCTAGCACAGATACGCAGTATTTT. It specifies CASRPGTSGNPSTDTQYF.

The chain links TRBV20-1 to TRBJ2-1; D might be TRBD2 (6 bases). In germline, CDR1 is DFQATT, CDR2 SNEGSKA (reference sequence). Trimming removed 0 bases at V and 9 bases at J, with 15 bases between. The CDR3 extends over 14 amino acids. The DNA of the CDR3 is TGCAGTGCTAGAGAAGGCGGGAATACTGTTGAGCAGTTCTTC. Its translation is CSAREGGNTVEQFF.

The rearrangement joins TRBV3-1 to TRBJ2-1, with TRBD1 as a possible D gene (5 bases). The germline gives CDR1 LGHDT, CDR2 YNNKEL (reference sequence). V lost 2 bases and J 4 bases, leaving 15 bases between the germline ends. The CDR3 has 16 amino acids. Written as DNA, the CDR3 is TGTGCCAGCAGCCAACCAGGGTGGCCGCCTTACAATGAGCAGTTCTTC. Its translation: CASSQPGWPPYNEQFF.

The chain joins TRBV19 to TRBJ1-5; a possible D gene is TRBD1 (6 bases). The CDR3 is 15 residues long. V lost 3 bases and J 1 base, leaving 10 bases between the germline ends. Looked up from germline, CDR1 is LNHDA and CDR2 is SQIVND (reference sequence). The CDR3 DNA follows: TGTGCCAGTAGTATCCAGGACAGCAGCAATCAGCCCCAGCATTTT. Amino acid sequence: CASSIQDSSNQPQHF.

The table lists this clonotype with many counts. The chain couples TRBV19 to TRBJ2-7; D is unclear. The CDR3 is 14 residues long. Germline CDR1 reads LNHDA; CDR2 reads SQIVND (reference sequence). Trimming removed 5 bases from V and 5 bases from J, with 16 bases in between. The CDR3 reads CASSLPGPQDEQYF. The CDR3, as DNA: TGTGCCAGTAGTCTACCGGGTCCCCAGGACGAGCAGTACTTC.

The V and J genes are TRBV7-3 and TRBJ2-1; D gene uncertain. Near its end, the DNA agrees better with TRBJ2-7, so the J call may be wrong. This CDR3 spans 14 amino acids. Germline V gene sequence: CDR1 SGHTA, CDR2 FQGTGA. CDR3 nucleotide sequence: TGTGCCAGCAGCGGGTCGAGCTCCTACAATGAGCAGTACTTC. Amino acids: CASSGSSSYNEQYF.

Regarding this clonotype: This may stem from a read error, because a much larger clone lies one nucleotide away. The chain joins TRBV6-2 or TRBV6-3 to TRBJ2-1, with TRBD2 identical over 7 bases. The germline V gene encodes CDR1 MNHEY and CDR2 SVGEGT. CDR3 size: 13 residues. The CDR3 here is CAGSGLGGDEQFF. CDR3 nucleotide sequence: TGTGCCGGCAGCGGACTGGGGGGGGATGAGCAGTTCTTC.

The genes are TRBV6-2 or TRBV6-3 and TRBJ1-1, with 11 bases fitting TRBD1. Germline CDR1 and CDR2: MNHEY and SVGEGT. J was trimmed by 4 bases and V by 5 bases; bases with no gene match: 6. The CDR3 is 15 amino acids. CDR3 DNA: TGTGCCAGCAGTGACGCTGGGACAGGGGGCACTGAAGCTTTCTTT. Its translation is CASSDAGTGGTEAFF.

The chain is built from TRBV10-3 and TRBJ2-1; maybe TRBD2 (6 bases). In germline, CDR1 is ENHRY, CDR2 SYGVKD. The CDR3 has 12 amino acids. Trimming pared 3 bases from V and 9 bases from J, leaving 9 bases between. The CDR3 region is CAISDQAGEQFF. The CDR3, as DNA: TGTGCCATCAGTGACCAAGCGGGTGAGCAGTTCTTC.

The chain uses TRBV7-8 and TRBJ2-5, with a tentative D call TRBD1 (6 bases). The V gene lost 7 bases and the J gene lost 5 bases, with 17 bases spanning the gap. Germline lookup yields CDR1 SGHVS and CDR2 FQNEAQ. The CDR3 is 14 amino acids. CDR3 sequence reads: CASTHFGGGETQYF. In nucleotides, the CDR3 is TGTGCCAGCACCCATTTTGGGGGCGGGGAGACCCAGTACTTC.

Written as DNA, the CDR3 is TGTGCCAGCAGCGTAAAGACAGGGGGCACTGAAGCTTTCTTT. Translation: CASSVKTGGTEAFF. The rearrangement joins TRBV7-3 to TRBJ1-1, with 9 bases aligning to TRBD1. The CDR3 has 14 amino acids. V trimming: 5 bases; J trimming: 4 bases; junction bases outside the gene matches: 5. Germline V lookup: CDR1 SGHTA, CDR2 FQGTGA.

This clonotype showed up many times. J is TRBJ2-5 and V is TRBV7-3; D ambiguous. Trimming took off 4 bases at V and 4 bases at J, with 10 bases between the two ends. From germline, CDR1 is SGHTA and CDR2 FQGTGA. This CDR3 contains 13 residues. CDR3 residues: CASSSGKSETQYF. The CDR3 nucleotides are TGTGCCAGCAGCTCTGGAAAGTCAGAGACCCAGTACTTC. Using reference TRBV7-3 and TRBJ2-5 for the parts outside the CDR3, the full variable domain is GAGVSQTPSNKVTEKGKYVELRCDPISGHTALYWYRQSLGQGPEFLIYFQGTGAADDSGLPNDRFFAVRPEGSVSTLKIQRTERGDSAVYLCASSSGKSETQYFGPGTRLLVL.

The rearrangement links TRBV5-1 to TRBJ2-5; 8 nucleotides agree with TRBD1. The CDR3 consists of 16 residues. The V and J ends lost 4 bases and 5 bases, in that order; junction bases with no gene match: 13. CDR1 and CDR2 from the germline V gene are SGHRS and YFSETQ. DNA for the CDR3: TGCGCCAGCAGCCGGGGGAACCAGGGGGCATTTGAGACCCAGTACTTC. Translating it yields CASSRGNQGAFETQYF. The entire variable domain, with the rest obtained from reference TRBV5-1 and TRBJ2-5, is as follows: KAGVTQTPRYLIKTRGQQVTLSCSPISGHRSVSWYQQTPGQGLQFLFEYFSETQRNKGNFPGRFSGRQFSNSRSEMNVSTLELGDSALYLCASSRGNQGAFETQYFGPGTRLLVL.

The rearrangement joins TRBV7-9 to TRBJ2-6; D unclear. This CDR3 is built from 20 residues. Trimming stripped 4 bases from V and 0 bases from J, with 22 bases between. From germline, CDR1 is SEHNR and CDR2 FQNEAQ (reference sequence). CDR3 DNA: TGTGCCAGCAGCTCTACAGCTTTTGATTCCCTGCGCTCTGGGGCCAACGTCCTGACTTTC. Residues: CASSSTAFDSLRSGANVLTF. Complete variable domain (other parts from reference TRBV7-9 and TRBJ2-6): DTGVSQNPRHKITKRGQNVTFRCDPISEHNRLYWYRQTLGQGPEFLTYFQNEAQLEKSRLLSDRFSAERPKGSFSTLEIQRTEQGDSAMYLCASSSTAFDSLRSGANVLTFGAGSRLTVL.

CDR3 sequence (DNA): TGCAGCGTTGAAGATAGGGGGACTAGCGGGAGTAGTGTGCAGTTCTTC. Translated: CSVEDRGTSGSSVQFF. The J gene is TRBJ2-1, the V gene TRBV29-1, with 14 nucleotides matching TRBD2. After removal of 0 bases from V and 12 bases from J, the junction contained 10 bases not matched to a gene. The V gene's germline CDR1 is SQVTM and CDR2 ANQGSEA. The CDR3 covers 16 residues.

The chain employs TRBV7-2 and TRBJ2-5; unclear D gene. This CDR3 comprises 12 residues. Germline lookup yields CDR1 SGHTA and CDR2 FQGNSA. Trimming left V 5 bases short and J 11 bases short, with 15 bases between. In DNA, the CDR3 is TGTGCCAGCAGCCTGGTCGGGTTGGAGCAGTACTTC. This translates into CASSLVGLEQYF.

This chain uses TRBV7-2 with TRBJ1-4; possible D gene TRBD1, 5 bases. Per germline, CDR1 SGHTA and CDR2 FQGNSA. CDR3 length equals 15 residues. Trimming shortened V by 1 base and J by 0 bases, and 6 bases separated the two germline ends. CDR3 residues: CASSLVTATNEKLFF. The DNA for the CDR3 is TGTGCCAGCAGCTTAGTGACAGCAACTAATGAAAAACTGTTTTTT.

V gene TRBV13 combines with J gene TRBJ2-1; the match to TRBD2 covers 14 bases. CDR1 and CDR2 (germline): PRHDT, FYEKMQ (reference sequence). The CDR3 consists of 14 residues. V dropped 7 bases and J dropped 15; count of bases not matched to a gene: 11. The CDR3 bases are TGTGCCAGCAACTCCGCCGGGACTAGCGGGAGACTGTTCTTC. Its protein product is CASNSAGTSGRLFF.

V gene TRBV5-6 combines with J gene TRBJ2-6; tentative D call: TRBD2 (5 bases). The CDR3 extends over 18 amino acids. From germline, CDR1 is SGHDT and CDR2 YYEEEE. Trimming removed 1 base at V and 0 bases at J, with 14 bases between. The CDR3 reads CASSLWRLTISGANVLTF. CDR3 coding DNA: TGTGCCAGCAGCTTGTGGAGACTAACCATCTCTGGGGCCAACGTCCTGACTTTC. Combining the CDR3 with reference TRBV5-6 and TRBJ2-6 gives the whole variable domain DAGVTQSPTHLIKTRGQQVTLRCSPKSGHDTVSWYQQALGQGPQFIFQYYEEEERQRGNFPDRFSGHQFPNYSSELNVNALLLGDSALYLCASSLWRLTISGANVLTFGAGSRLTVL.

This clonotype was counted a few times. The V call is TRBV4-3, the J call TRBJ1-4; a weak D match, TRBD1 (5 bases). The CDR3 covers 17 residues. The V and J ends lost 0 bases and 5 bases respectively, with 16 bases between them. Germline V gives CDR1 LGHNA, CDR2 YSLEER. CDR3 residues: CASSQDGRGGNNEKLFF. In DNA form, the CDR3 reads TGCGCCAGCAGCCAAGACGGGCGGGGGGGGAACAATGAAAAACTGTTTTTT.

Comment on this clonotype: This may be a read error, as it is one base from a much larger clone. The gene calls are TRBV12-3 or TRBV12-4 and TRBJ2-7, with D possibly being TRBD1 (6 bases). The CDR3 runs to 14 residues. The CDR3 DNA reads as TGTGCCGGCAGTATTACACAGGGTCTCCACGAGCAGTACTTC. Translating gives CAGSITQGLHEQYF.

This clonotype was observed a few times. CDR3 sequence: CSVERDPGNNEQFF. Written as DNA, the CDR3 is TGCAGCGTGGAAAGGGACCCTGGGAACAATGAGCAGTTCTTC. The chain carries TRBV29-1 and TRBJ2-1; D is perhaps TRBD1 or TRBD2 (5 bases each). From germline, CDR1 is SQVTM and CDR2 ANQGSEA. This CDR3 region has 14 residues. V lost 6 bases and J 5 bases, leaving 17 bases between the germline ends.

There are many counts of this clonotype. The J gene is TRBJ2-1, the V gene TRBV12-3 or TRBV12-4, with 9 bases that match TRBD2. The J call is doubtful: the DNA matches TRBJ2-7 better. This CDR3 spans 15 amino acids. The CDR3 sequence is CASSRSGGRYNEQYF. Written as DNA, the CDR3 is TGTGCCAGCAGCCGGAGCGGGGGGCGCTACAATGAGCAGTACTTC.

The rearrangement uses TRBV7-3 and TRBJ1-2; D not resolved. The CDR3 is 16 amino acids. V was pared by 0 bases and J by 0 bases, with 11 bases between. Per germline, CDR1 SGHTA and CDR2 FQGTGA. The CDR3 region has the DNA TGTGCCAGCAGCTTAACCCCGGGGAGAACTAACTATGGCTACACCTTC. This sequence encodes CASSLTPGRTNYGYTF.

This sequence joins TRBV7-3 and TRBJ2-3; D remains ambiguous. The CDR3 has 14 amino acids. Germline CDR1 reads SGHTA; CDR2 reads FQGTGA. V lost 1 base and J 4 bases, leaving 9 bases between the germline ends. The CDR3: CASSLNGLADTQYF. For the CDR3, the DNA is TGTGCCAGCAGCTTAAACGGGCTCGCAGATACGCAGTATTTT.